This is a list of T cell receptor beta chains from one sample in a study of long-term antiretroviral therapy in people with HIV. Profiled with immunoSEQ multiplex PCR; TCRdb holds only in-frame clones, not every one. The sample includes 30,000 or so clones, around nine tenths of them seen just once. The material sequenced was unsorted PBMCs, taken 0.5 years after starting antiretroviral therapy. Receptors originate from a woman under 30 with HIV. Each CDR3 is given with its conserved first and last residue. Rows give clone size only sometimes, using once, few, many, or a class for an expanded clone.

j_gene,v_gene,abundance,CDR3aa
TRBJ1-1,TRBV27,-,CASSSQDRPYTEAFF
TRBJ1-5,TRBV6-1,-,CASSVSAGQGNQPQHF
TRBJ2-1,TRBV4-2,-,CASSLRPSGSYNEQFF
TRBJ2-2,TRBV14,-,CASSQTVNTGELFF
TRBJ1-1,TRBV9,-,CASSAGGTEAFF
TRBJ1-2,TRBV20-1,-,CSARWNSGYTF
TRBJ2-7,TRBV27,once,CASSTTDRTYEQYF
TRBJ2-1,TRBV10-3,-,CAISDTVAGPHHYNEQFF
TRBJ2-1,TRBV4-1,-,CASSQDAPAIWQFF
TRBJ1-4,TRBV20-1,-,CSAREGDRLFF
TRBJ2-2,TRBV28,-,CASSPEAGVGTGELFF
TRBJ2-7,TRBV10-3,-,CAISRPSGPSFEQYF
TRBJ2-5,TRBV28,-,CASSFPPSETQYF
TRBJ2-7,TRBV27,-,CASRLGTGVPYEQYF
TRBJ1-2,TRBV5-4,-,CASSLASLRGRGYGYTF
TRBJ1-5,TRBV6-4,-,CAPPRRGKASNQPQHF
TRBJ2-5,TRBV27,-,CASSLDSQETQYF
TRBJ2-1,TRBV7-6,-,CASSSPSGRYNEQFF
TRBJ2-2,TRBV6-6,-,CASSYPRENTGELFF
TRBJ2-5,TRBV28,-,CASSPGLAGAAAQETQYF
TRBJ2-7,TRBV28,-,CASSFFDSYEQYF
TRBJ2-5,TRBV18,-,CASSRDNSQGETQYF